This T cell receptor (beta chain) was captured in a study of post-analysis software for immune sequencing data. General observations from the study: Among roughly 5 TRBV segments more frequent in patients than controls were TRBV5-6, TRBV5-1 and TRBV20-1.

This clonotype was detected a few times. Its antigen is still unknown. V lost 6 bases, J lost 2 bases, and 12 bases stayed unmatched. The germline V gene has CDR1 SQVTM and CDR2 ANQGSEA. The CDR3 has 16 amino acids. Unique molecular identifiers had been added to the TCR beta cDNA libraries. Each CDR3 protein gets one entry after TCRdb re-called the PCR reads with MiXCR. The sample contains about 380,000 distinct CDR3 sequences, around 33% of which appear only once. The sequence was obtained from a girl between 10 and 17 years old with multiple sclerosis. The chain links TRBV29-1 to TRBJ1-2; TRBD1 aligns across 10 bases. Sequencing was done on a sample of blood. DNA for the CDR3: TGCAGCGTCAAGTCTACCGGGACAGGGGAAAACTATGGCTACACCTTC. Its protein is CSVKSTGTGENYGYTF.